This T cell receptor beta chain was captured by sequencing in a study of control samples from healthy donors and cancer patients. CDR3 size: 15 residues. The V gene's germline CDR1 is LGHNA and CDR2 YNFKEQ. V dropped 6 bases and J dropped 3; count of bases not matched to a gene: 8. The repertoire was sequenced with immunoSEQ multiplex PCR; TCRdb's copy has only in-frame clones and lacks some. The data show around 70,000 clones, with 83% seen just once and 15% to 19% held by the top ten. V usage is TRBV4-2 and J usage is TRBJ2-7, with 10 positions matching TRBD1. The sample comprised blood. The receptor was derived from a man between 60 and 70 years old in good health. CDR3 sequence (DNA): TGTGCCAGCAGGGCCCGGGACAGGGGACTCTACGAGCAGTACTTC. Amino acids: CASRARDRGLYEQYF.